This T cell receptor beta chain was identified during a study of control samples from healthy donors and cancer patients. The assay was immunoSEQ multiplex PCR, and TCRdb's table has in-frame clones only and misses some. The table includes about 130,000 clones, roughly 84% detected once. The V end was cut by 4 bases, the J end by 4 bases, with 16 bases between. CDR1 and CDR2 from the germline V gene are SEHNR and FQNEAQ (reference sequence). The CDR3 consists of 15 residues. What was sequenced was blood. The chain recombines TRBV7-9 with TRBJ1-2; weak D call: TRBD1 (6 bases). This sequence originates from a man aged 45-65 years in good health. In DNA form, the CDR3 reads TGTGCCAGCAGCTCCAGGGGAGTGGCCCTCTATGGCTACACCTTC. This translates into CASSSRGVALYGYTF.